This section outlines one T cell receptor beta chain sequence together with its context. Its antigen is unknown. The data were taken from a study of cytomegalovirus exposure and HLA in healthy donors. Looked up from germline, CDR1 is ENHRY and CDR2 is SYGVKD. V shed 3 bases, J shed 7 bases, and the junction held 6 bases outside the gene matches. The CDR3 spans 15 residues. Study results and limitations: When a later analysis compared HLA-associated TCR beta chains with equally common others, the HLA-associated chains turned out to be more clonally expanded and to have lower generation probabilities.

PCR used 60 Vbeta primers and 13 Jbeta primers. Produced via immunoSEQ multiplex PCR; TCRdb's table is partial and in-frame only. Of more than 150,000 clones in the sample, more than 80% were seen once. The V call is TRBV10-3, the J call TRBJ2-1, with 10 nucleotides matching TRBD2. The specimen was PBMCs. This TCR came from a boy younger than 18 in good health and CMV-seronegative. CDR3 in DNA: TGTGCCATCAGTGACAGCGGGAGGGAGAGGAATGAGCAGTTCTTC. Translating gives CAISDSGRERNEQFF.